One sample yielded the 5 T cell receptor beta chains listed below, sequenced in a study of blood T cells in healthy people across ages. Primers used in a second PCR of roughly 7 to 11 cycles were a sample-barcoded 5' primer and a J-beta primer mix. TCRdb itself ran the 5' RACE reads through MiXCR, one entry per CDR3 protein. The sample carries about 1.5 million distinct CDR3 sequences, roughly 40% recorded once. The sample comprised blood. The receptors were sampled from a woman between 18 and 30 years old in good health.

This clonotype showed up just a few times. The V call is TRBV7-2, the J call TRBJ1-2; TRBD1 might be the D (5 bases). CDR1 and CDR2 (germline): SGHTA, FQGNSA. Trimming cost V 4 bases and J 5 bases, with 20 bases left between them. The CDR3 extends over 16 amino acids. The CDR3 sequence: CASSSTRQTRFYGYTF. CDR3 bases: TGTGCCAGCAGCTCCACCAGACAGACACGCTTTTATGGCTACACCTTC.

The J gene is TRBJ2-5, the V gene TRBV20-1, with 9 nucleotides matching TRBD2. The J segment lost 1 base and the V segment lost 5 bases, leaving 14 bases of the junction unmatched. CDR1 is DFQATT, CDR2 SNEGSKA, per germline (reference sequence). The CDR3 runs 17 residues. CDR3 in DNA: TGCAGTGCTGAAGTCGCGTGGCTAGCGGGATTCCAAGAGACCCAGTACTTC. Encoded protein: CSAEVAWLAGFQETQYF.

The chain is built from TRBV11-2 and TRBJ1-4; D call uncertain. The CDR3 covers 14 residues. V lost 5 bases, J lost 7 bases, and 14 bases lay in between. CDR1 SGHAT and CDR2 FQNNGV come from the germline V gene. In nucleotides, the CDR3 is TGTGCCAGCAGCACTTACGGAGAGGGTGAAAAACTGTTTTTT. Translating it yields CASSTYGEGEKLFF.

Notes on this clonotype: A much larger clone differs by one base, so this may be a read error. This chain joins TRBV27 and TRBJ2-7, with D perhaps matching TRBD2 (5 bases). Judging by the DNA end, TRBJ2-5 fits better; the J call may be wrong. Germline V gives CDR1 MNHEY, CDR2 SMNVEV (reference sequence). The CDR3 is 16 residues long. The CDR3: CASSLCSPSGKETQYF. The DNA of the CDR3 is TGTGCCAGCAGTTTATGTAGTCCGTCGGGAAAAGAGACCCAGTACTTC.

The chain carries TRBV12-3 or TRBV12-4 and TRBJ2-3; weak D call: TRBD1 (5 bases). This CDR3 is built from 13 residues. The ends were cut back, 6 bases at V and 2 bases at J, with 9 bases in the middle. The CDR3 loop is CASRSTDTDTQYF. DNA of the CDR3: TGTGCCAGCAGATCGACAGACACAGATACGCAGTATTTT.